This TCR beta chain was sequenced during a study of blood T cell repertoires in COVID-19. Looking at the study overall: There were acute and convalescent COVID-19 samples, and they came from the United States, Italy and Spain. Nucleic acid was either cDNA or gDNA, and it came from T cells, B-cell-depleted T cells, or PBMCs.

Germline-derived CDR1 and CDR2 are SGHNT and YYREEE (reference sequence). Unmatched junction bases numbered 12, after V lost 6 bases and J lost 4 bases. This CDR3 is built from 15 residues. Original processing notes: Amplification of reference gene primers was used by the study to estimate nucleated cell counts. Here immunoSEQ multiplex PCR was the method, and the copy in TCRdb shows in-frame clones only, minus some. The V and J calls and clone size were taken over from that table, and D and trimming were inferred from the DNA. This sample has nearly 55,000 clones, with roughly 84% found just once. This receptor was obtained from an older man with active COVID-19. The rearrangement uses TRBV5-4 and TRBJ1-1; 7 bases agree with TRBD1. The sample was peripheral blood. The CDR3 spells CASTGRDRAPTEAFF. The CDR3 nucleotides read TGTGCCAGCACTGGCCGAGACAGGGCACCCACTGAAGCTTTCTTT.